Below are 22 T cell receptor beta chains sequenced from a single sample in a study of metastatic and nonmetastatic thyroid tumors. TCRdb reanalyzed the PCR reads with MiXCR. The table has tens of thousands of clones, around 12% seen once; the top ten hold roughly 8.2%. Thyroid surgery took place with no prior treatment in any patient. Material: tumor tissue. Receptor source: a female donor with papillary thyroid cancer or a benign thyroid nodule (not recorded which). Some clones in this sample may be carry-over from other donors' samples.

This clone was seen many times. The chain links TRBV5-1 to TRBJ2-7; either TRBD1 or TRBD2 may supply D (5 bases each). CDR1 and CDR2 (germline): SGHRS, YFSETQ. The length of the CDR3 is 12 residues. The V end lost 6 bases, the J end lost 5 bases, and 12 bases lay between the germline ends. The CDR3 spells CASKGPGDEQYF. Here the CDR3 DNA reads TGCGCCAGCAAGGGACCCGGCGACGAGCAGTACTTC. Full variable domain (remainder filled in from reference TRBV5-1 and TRBJ2-7): KAGVTQTPRYLIKTRGQQVTLSCSPISGHRSVSWYQQTPGQGLQFLFEYFSETQRNKGNFPGRFSGRQFSNSRSEMNVSTLELGDSALYLCASKGPGDEQYFGPGTRLTVT.

This clone was recorded at least ten times. The DNA is left out, because the CDR3 cannot be placed on it with certainty; the CDR3 is given as TCRdb lists it. The rearrangement links TRBV20-1 to TRBJ2-1; TRBD1 was called by the table and not checked on the DNA. The CDR3 adds up to 14 amino acids, both ends counted. CDR1 is DFQATT and CDR2 is SNEGSKA in the germline V gene (reference sequence). CDR3 loop: CSARVFGPGNEQFF.

This clone was seen ten or more times. V usage is TRBV11-3 and J usage is TRBJ2-5; no firm D call. The CDR3 has 17 amino acids. The germline CDR1 and CDR2 sequences are SGHNT and YENEEA. Trimming removed 3 bases from V and 2 bases from J, with 19 bases in between. CDR3 sequence: CASSFFTPRLEQETQYF. Written as DNA, the CDR3 is TGTGCCAGCAGCTTTTTTACCCCAAGGCTTGAACAAGAGACCCAGTACTTC. Together with reference TRBV11-3 and TRBJ2-5, the CDR3 gives the full variable domain: EAGVVQSPRYKIIEKKQPVAFWCNPISGHNTLYWYLQNLGQGPELLIRYENEEAVDDSQLPKDRFSAERLKGVDSTLKIQPAELGDSAVYLCASSFFTPRLEQETQYFGPGTRLLVL.

This clone was found many times. The chain couples TRBV19 to TRBJ2-7, with D tentatively TRBD2 (5 bases). CDR1 and CDR2 (germline): LNHDA, SQIVND (reference sequence). V lost 1 base and J lost 3, with 10 bases in between. The CDR3 sequence is 14 residues long. The CDR3 region has the DNA TGTGCCAGTAGTATAGGAGGACTCAGCTACGAGCAGTACTTC. It translates to CASSIGGLSYEQYF.

This clone was counted ten times or more. This chain joins TRBV5-1 and TRBJ2-1; 9 bases match TRBD2. Germline assignment: CDR1 SGHRS and CDR2 YFSETQ. There are 17 residues in the CDR3. The J segment lost 7 bases and the V segment lost 4 bases, leaving 15 bases of the junction unmatched. The CDR3 bases are TGCGCCAGCAGCCCACGGGATGGGGCTAGCGGGAAGAATGAGCAGTTCTTC. It yields the protein CASSPRDGASGKNEQFF.

This clone was found a few times. A much larger clone sits a single nucleotide away, making a read error possible. This chain connects TRBV19 to TRBJ1-5; D is undetermined. The CDR3 is 15 residues long. Trimming left V 3 bases short and J 6 bases short, with 15 bases between. Looked up from germline, CDR1 is LNHDA and CDR2 is SQIVND (reference sequence). CDR3 amino acids: CASSMYGQAGQPQHF. CDR3 DNA sequence: TGTGCCAGTAGTATGTATGGGCAGGCAGGTCAGCCCCAGCATTTT.

This clone was observed many times. The J gene is TRBJ2-5, the V gene TRBV20-1; 9 nucleotides align to TRBD2. This CDR3 is built from 19 residues. The germline CDR1 and CDR2 sequences are DFQATT and SNEGSKA (reference sequence). With 2 bases clipped from V and 2 bases from J, the junction kept 18 bases outside the gene matches. In DNA, the CDR3 is TGCAGTGCTAGATCTCTGAATCCGGCTAGCGGGGAACTTCAAGAGACCCAGTACTTC. Translation gives CSARSLNPASGELQETQYF.

This clone has ten or more counts. This rearrangement joins TRBV20-1 to TRBJ1-5; TRBD1 aligns across 8 bases. Germline values: CDR1 DFQATT, CDR2 SNEGSKA (reference sequence). CDR3 length: 18 amino acids. V lost 6 bases and J lost 0; bases outside the gene matches: 16. CDR3 sequence: CSAAERQGAWFSNQPQHF. Written as DNA, the CDR3 is TGCAGTGCCGCAGAAAGGCAGGGGGCTTGGTTTAGCAATCAGCCCCAGCATTTT.

This clone has a count of ten or more. This chain joins TRBV28 and TRBJ1-4; 7 nucleotides align to TRBD1. CDR3 size: 14 residues. Trimming removed 3 bases from V and 4 bases from J; junction bases left unmatched: 2. Germline CDR1 MDHEN, CDR2 SYDVKM. CDR3 DNA sequence: TGTGCCAGCAGTTTGACAGGGAATAATGAAAAACTGTTTTTT. This translates into CASSLTGNNEKLFF.

This clone occurred a few times. This may be a read error: a much more frequent sequence differs by one nucleotide. The limits of the CDR3 on the DNA are not certain, so only TCRdb's listed CDR3 is given. The chain uses TRBV27 and TRBJ1-1; TRBD1 reflects the table's D call only, with no check against the DNA. Germline CDR1 is MNHEY and CDR2 is SMNVEV (reference sequence). From its first to its last residue, the CDR3 has 14 amino acids. CDR3 sequence: CASSFGTGSSEDFF.

As to this clone: A much larger clone lies one base from this, so it may be a read error. The CDR3 DNA is TGTGTCATCGGGACAGTTGACGGCTACACCTTC. Its translation: CVIGTVDGYTF. The J gene is TRBJ1-2, the V gene TRBV2; 7 bases agree with TRBD1. The CDR3 length is 11 residues. From germline, CDR1 is SNHLY and CDR2 FYNNEI.

This clone was found many times. The rearrangement joins TRBV10-3 to TRBJ1-1, with TRBD1 as a possible D gene (5 bases). The CDR3 loop spans 16 amino acids. V shed 8 bases and J shed 0 bases, with 19 bases lying between them. From germline, CDR1 is ENHRY and CDR2 SYGVKD. CDR3 protein: CAISARGTGVNTEAFF. CDR3 bases: TGTGCCATCTCAGCGCGGGGCACCGGGGTGAACACTGAAGCTTTCTTT.

This clone was seen only a few times. The chain links TRBV5-1 to TRBJ1-4; possible D gene TRBD1, 6 bases. Trimming left V 4 bases short and J 6 bases short, with 16 bases between. The CDR3 is 15 residues long. Germline lookup yields CDR1 SGHRS and CDR2 YFSETQ. CDR3 coding DNA: TGCGCCAGCAGCCCGCCGGGCAGGGGAGATGAAAAACTGTTTTTT. Its translation is CASSPPGRGDEKLFF.

This clone has a single count. This may come from a read error, since a much larger clone is one base off. This chain uses TRBV15 with TRBJ2-3; 9 bases map to TRBD1. Germline loops: CDR1 LNHNV, CDR2 YYDKDF (reference sequence). The CDR3 length is 18 residues. The V gene end was trimmed by 4 bases and the J gene end by 3 bases; junction bases not matched to a gene: 14. As DNA, the CDR3 is TGTGCCACCAGCACGGGCCAGGGACAGGGACTATTGACAGATACGCAGTATTTT. It encodes CATSTGQGQGLLTDTQYF. Full variable domain (remainder filled in from reference TRBV15 and TRBJ2-3): DAMVIQNPRYQVTQFGKPVTLSCSQTLNHNVMYWYQQKSSQAPKLLFHYYDKDFNNEADTPDNFQSRRPNTSFCFLDIRSPGLGDTAMYLCATSTGQGQGLLTDTQYFGPGTRLTVL.

Comments on this clone: This clone may be a read error of a much larger clone one base away. V gene TRBV3-1 combines with J gene TRBJ2-3; 9 nucleotides align to TRBD2. CDR1 is LGHDT, CDR2 YNNKEL, per germline (reference sequence). V lost 2 bases and J lost 7; bases outside the gene matches: 7. This CDR3 has 15 amino acids. The CDR3 is CASSQWSSGKNTQYF. CDR3 DNA sequence: TGTGCCAGCAGCCAATGGTCTAGCGGGAAGAATACGCAGTATTTT.

This clone occurred many times. At the DNA level, this CDR3 is encoded by other sequences in the same sample as well. V is TRBV2 and J is TRBJ2-2; D gene uncertain. CDR3 length equals 13 residues. Germline V gene sequence: CDR1 SNHLY, CDR2 FYNNEI. The germline V and J ends were trimmed by 8 bases and 2 bases, with 9 bases remaining between them. The CDR3 is CASRRINTGELFF. As DNA, the CDR3 is TGTGCCAGCCGACGTATAAACACCGGGGAGCTGTTTTTT.

Notes on this clone: Since a much larger clone is just one base distant, this may be a read error. This same CDR3 is encoded by further DNA sequences in the sample. The rearrangement links TRBV27 to TRBJ2-2; D is perhaps TRBD1 or TRBD2 (5 bases each). CDR1 and CDR2 from the germline V gene are MNHEY and SMNVEV (reference sequence). The CDR3 runs to 16 residues. For the CDR3, the DNA is TGTGCCAGCAGTTTATCGAGGCAGGGTGGGGCCGGGGAGCTGTTCTTT. The encoded protein is CASSLSRQGGAGELFF.

This clone was found many times. Written as DNA, the CDR3 is TGTGCCAGCAGCTTTGAAGGGATCACAGATACGCAGTATTTT. This codes for CASSFEGITDTQYF. J is TRBJ2-3 and V is TRBV7-2; D unclear. The germline V gene has CDR1 SGHTA and CDR2 FQGNSA. CDR3 length equals 14 residues. V was clipped by 3 bases and J by 2 bases, with 9 bases between them.

This clone was counted many times. The chain joins TRBV2 to TRBJ2-2; D not certain. Germline loops: CDR1 SNHLY, CDR2 FYNNEI. This CDR3 has 13 residues. Trimming left V 5 bases short and J 4 bases short, with 8 bases between. This CDR3 reads CASSPTATGELFF. For the CDR3, the DNA is TGTGCCAGCAGTCCCACAGCCACCGGGGAGCTGTTTTTT.

This clone was seen many times. The chain joins TRBV10-3 to TRBJ2-1; D might be TRBD1 or TRBD2, each matching 5 bases. Trimming shortened V by 5 bases and J by 9 bases, and 14 bases separated the two germline ends. CDR3 size: 13 residues. The germline CDR1 and CDR2 sequences are ENHRY and SYGVKD. The CDR3 loop reads CAISLGTPGEQFF. CDR3 bases: TGTGCCATCAGTTTAGGGACGCCGGGTGAGCAGTTCTTC.

The rearrangement links TRBV10-3 to TRBJ2-2; D is possibly TRBD1 (5 bases). Germline V gives CDR1 ENHRY, CDR2 SYGVKD. Trimming took off 3 bases at V and 10 bases at J, with 12 bases between the two ends. The CDR3 contains 13 residues. The CDR3 reads CAISDHGAVELFF. CDR3 coding DNA: TGTGCCATCAGTGATCATGGGGCCGTGGAGCTGTTTTTT.

This clone has ten or more counts. The V gene is TRBV15, the J gene TRBJ2-3; D is ambiguous. CDR1 and CDR2 (germline): LNHNV, YYDKDF (reference sequence). CDR3 size: 12 residues. Trimming removed 8 bases at V and 1 base at J, with 7 bases between. Here the CDR3 reads CATLQGTDTQYF. The CDR3, as DNA: TGTGCCACCCTCCAGGGCACAGATACGCAGTATTTT.